This TCR beta chain was identified during a study of T cell changes during pregnancy in multiple sclerosis. Sequencing used immunoSEQ multiplex PCR; TCRdb keeps in-frame clones, though not all of them. The sample carries about 70,000 clones, 80% to 95% recorded once. The CDR3 has 11 amino acids. Trimming took 5 bases from V and 2 from J, leaving 4 bases between them. Germline CDR1 reads GTSNPN; CDR2 reads SVGIG (reference sequence). The receptor's source is a female donor with multiple sclerosis, enrolled in a pregnancy study. The material was CD4+ T cells from peripheral blood mononuclear cells, obtained after pregnancy. V and J are TRBV30 and TRBJ2-1, with D unresolved. The CDR3 nucleotides read TGTGCCTGGGGCCCCTACAATGAGCAGTTCTTC. This translates into CAWGPYNEQFF.